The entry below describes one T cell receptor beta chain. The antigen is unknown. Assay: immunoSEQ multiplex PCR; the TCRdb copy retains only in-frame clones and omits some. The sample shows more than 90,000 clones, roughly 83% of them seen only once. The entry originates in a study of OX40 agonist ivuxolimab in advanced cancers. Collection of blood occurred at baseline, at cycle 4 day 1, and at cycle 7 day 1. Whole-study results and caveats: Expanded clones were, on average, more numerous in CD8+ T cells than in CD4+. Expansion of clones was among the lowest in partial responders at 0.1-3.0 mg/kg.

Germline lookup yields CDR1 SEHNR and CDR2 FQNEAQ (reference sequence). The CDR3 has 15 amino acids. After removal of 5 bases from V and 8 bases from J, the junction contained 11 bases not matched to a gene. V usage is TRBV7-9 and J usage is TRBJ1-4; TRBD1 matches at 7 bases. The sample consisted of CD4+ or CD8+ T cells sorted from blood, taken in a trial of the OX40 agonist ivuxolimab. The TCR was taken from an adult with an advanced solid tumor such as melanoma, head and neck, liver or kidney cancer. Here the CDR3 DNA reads TGTGCCAGCAGCCTCAGGGCAGGGGGAGGCGAAAAACTGTTTTTT. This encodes CASSLRAGGGEKLFF.